The clone carrying this T cell receptor beta chain appeared a single time. This entry belongs to a study of T cell responses to AZD1222 COVID-19 vaccine. Only in-frame clones appear in the TCRdb table, and some are missing; sequencing was by immunoSEQ multiplex PCR. Of just over 70,000 clones listed, approximately 81% are singletons. This sequence was found in an adult in good health. Sequenced here: peripheral blood, sampled on day 0 of AZD1222 vaccination.

The DNA for the CDR3 is TGTGCCAGCAGTTCCAGTTCCGGGAATTTAGGCTATGGCTACACCTTC. This sequence encodes CASSSSSGNLGYGYTF. The chain joins TRBV6-5 to TRBJ1-2; D gene unclear. The V end lost 4 bases, the J end lost 4 bases, and 19 bases lay between the germline ends. The CDR3 spans 16 residues. Germline V CDR1 and CDR2: MNHEY, SVGAGI.